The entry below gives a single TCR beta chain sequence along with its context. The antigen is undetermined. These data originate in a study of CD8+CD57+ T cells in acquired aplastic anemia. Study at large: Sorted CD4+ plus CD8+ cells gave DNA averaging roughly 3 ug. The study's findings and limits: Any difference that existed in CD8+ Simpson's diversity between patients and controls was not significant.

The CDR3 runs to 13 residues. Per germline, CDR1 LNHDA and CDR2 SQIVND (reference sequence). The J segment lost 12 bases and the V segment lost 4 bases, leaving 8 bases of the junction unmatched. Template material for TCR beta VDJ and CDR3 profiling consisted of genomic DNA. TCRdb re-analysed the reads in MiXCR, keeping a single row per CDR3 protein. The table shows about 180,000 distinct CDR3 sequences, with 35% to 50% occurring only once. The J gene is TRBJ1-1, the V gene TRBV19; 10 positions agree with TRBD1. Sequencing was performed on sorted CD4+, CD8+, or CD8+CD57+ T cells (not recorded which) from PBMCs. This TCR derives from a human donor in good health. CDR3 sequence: CASSRQGAMSPFF. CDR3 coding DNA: TGTGCCAGTAGTAGACAGGGGGCGATGTCGCCTTTCTTT.